Included here is one TCR beta chain sequence, with context. This sample is drawn from a study of cytomegalovirus exposure and HLA in healthy donors. After removal of 3 bases from V and 8 bases from J, the junction contained 4 bases not matched to a gene. The CDR3 spans 13 residues. The V gene's germline CDR1 is MNHEY and CDR2 SMNVEV (reference sequence). 13 Jbeta primers and 60 Vbeta primers were used for the PCR. Using immunoSEQ multiplex PCR, the repertoire was profiled, and TCRdb retains in-frame clones only, with some absent. The repertoire table contains roughly 220,000 clones. Whereas donors were nominally healthy upon sampling, unrecorded immune exposures were probable.

This TCR was sampled from a girl between 2 and 10 years old in good health and CMV-seropositive. The sequencing sample was made of PBMCs. The rearrangement uses TRBV27 and TRBJ2-1, with 7 bases lining up with TRBD1. The CDR3 loop reads CASSLTGIDEQFF. The CDR3 coding sequence is TGTGCCAGCAGTTTGACAGGGATAGATGAGCAGTTCTTC.